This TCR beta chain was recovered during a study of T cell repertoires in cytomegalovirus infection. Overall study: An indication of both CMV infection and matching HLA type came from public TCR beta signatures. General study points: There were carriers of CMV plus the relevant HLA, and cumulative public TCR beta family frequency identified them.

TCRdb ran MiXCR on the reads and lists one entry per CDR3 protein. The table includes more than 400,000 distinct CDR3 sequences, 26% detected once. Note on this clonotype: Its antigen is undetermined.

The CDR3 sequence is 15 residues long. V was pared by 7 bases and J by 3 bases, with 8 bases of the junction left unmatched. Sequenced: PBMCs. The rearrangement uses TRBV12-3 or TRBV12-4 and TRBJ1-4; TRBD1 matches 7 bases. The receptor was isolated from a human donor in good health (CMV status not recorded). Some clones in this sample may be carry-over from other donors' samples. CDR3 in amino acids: CASTMGTGANEKLFF. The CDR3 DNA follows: TGTGCCAGCACCATGGGCACAGGGGCTAATGAAAAACTGTTTTTT.